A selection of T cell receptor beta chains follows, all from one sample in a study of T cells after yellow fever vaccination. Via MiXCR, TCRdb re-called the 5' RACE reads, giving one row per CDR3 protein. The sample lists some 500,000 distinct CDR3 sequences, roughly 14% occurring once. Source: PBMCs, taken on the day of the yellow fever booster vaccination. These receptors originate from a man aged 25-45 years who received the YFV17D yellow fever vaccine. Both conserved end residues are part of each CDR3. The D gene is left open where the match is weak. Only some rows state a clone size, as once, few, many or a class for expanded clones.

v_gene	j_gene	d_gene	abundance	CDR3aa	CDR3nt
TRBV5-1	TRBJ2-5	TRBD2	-	CASSAGLAGLGETQYF	TGCGCCAGCAGCGCCGGACTAGCGGGACTGGGAGAGACCCAGTACTTC
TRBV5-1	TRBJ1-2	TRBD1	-	CASSQGQGAAGYTF	TGCGCCAGCAGCCAAGGACAGGGAGCCGCTGGCTACACCTTC
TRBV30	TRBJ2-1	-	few	CAWTAGGAEQFF	TGTGCCTGGACTGCCGGCGGCGCTGAGCAGTTCTTC
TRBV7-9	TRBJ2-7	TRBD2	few	CASTRLAGFDEQYF	TGTGCCAGCACTCGGCTAGCGGGATTTGACGAGCAGTACTTC
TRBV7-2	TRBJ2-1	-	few	CASERGAAQGNEQFF	TGTGCCAGCGAGAGGGGGGCAGCCCAGGGAAATGAGCAGTTCTTC
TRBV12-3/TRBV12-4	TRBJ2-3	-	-	CASRGPSDTQYF	TGTGCCAGCAGAGGGCCATCAGATACGCAGTATTTT
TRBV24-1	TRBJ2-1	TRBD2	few	CATSLAGGDNEQFF	TGTGCCACCAGTTTAGCGGGAGGGGACAATGAGCAGTTCTTC
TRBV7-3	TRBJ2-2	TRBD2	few	CASSLRAPKTSGRLSTGELFF	TGTGCCAGCAGCTTAAGGGCCCCCAAGACTAGCGGGAGGTTAAGCACCGGGGAGCTGTTTTTT
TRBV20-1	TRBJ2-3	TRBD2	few	CSAATSVEGTDTQYF	TGCAGTGCCGCTACTAGCGTCGAGGGCACAGATACGCAGTATTTT
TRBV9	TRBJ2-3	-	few	CASSERRSTDTQYF	TGTGCCAGCAGCGAACGACGAAGCACAGATACGCAGTATTTT
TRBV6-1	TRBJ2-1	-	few	CASSVALEQFF	TGTGCCAGCAGTGTAGCTCTAGAGCAGTTCTTC
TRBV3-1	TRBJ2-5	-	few	CASSLQGREYF	TGTGCCAGCAGCCTACAGGGTAGGGAGTACTTC
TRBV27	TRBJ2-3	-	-	CASSLRGSDTQYF	TGTGCCAGCAGTTTAAGGGGGTCTGATACGCAGTATTTT
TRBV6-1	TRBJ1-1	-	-	CASSKPAGIRGGTEAFF	TGTGCCAGCAGTAAACCTGCTGGTATCAGGGGAGGGACTGAAGCTTTCTTT
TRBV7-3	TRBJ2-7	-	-	CASSLTAKDEQYF	TGTGCCAGCAGCTTAACTGCTAAGGACGAGCAGTACTTC
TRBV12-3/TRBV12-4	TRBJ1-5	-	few	CASSLANRDQPQHF	TGTGCCAGCAGTTTAGCGAACAGGGATCAGCCCCAGCATTTT
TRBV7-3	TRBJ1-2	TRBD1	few	CASSPGGGQGPGGGYTF	TGTGCCAGCAGCCCCGGGGGGGGACAGGGCCCCGGGGGTGGCTACACCTTC
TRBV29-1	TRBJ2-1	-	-	CSVEGGPSAPYNEQFF	TGCAGCGTTGAAGGGGGGCCCAGCGCCCCCTACAATGAGCAGTTCTTC
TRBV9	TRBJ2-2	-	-	CASSVGDGELFF	TGTGCCAGCAGCGTAGGAGACGGGGAGCTGTTTTTT
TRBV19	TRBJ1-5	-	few	CASSIDDSPPQPQHF	TGTGCCAGTAGTATAGATGACAGTCCTCCTCAGCCCCAGCATTTT
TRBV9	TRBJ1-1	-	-	CASSVANANTEAFF	TGTGCCAGCAGCGTAGCTAACGCAAACACTGAAGCTTTCTTT
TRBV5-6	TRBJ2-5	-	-	CASSSEGRSPETQYF	TGTGCCAGCAGCTCCGAGGGTCGTTCGCCAGAGACCCAGTACTTC
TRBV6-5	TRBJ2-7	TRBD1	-	CASSWDRDAYEQYF	TGTGCCAGCAGTTGGGACAGGGATGCCTACGAGCAGTACTTC
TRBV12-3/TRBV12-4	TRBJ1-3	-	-	CASSLPGEDTIYF	TGTGCCAGCAGTTTACCAGGGGAGGACACCATATATTTT
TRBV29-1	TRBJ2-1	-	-	CSVERVLTPYNEQFF	TGCAGCGTTGAACGGGTTCTCACCCCCTACAATGAGCAGTTCTTC
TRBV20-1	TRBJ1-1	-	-	CSARIGSEAFF	TGCAGTGCTAGAATCGGCTCTGAAGCTTTCTTT
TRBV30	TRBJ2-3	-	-	CAWSAIAAIGQYF	TGTGCCTGGAGTGCCATCGCCGCGATCGGGCAGTATTTT
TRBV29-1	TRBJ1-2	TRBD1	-	CSVEDRVGYGYTF	TGCAGCGTAGAGGACAGGGTTGGCTATGGCTACACCTTC
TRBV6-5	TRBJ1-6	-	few	CASSYSLFHGNSPLHF	TGTGCCAGCAGTTACTCGCTATTTCATGGGAATTCACCCCTCCACTTT
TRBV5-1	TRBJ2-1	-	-	CASSLAGGQREQFF	TGCGCCAGCAGCTTGGCCGGGGGACAACGTGAGCAGTTCTTC
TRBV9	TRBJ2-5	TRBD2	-	CASSVGGSAETQYF	TGTGCCAGCAGCGTAGGCGGGAGCGCCGAGACCCAGTACTTC
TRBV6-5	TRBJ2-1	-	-	CASSYGGGLNAEQFF	TGTGCCAGCAGTTACGGGGGAGGCCTAAACGCTGAGCAGTTCTTC
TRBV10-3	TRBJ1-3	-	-	CAISEGGSSGNTIYF	TGTGCCATCAGTGAAGGGGGGAGTTCTGGAAACACCATATATTTT
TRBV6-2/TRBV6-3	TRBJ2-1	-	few	CASSLQGLEQFF	TGTGCCAGCTCACTCCAGGGTCTTGAGCAGTTCTTC
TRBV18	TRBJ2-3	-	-	CASCEVMGTDTQYF	TGTGCCAGCTGTGAGGTTATGGGCACAGATACGCAGTATTTT
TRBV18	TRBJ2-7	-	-	CASSPPTYEQYF	TGTGCCAGCTCACCACCGACCTACGAGCAGTACTTC
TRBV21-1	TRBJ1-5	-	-	CATLTDSNQPQHF	TGTGCCACCCTGACAGATAGCAATCAGCCCCAGCATTTT
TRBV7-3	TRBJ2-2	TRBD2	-	CASSLTEIGLASAGELFF	TGTGCCAGCAGCTTAACAGAGATTGGACTAGCTAGCGCCGGGGAGCTGTTTTTT
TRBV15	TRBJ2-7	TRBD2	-	CATSREGLAAYEQYF	TGTGCCACCAGCAGAGAAGGGCTAGCGGCGTACGAGCAGTACTTC
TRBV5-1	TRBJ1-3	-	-	CASSTGGVFVSGNTIYF	TGCGCCAGCAGCACGGGGGGAGTATTCGTCTCTGGAAACACCATATATTTT
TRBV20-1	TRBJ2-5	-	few	CSAQIGGGGPPAEETQYF	TGCAGTGCCCAAATAGGGGGAGGCGGGCCCCCGGCCGAGGAGACCCAGTACTTC
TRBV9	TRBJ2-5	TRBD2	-	CASSGEGLAEETQYF	TGTGCCAGCAGCGGCGAGGGACTAGCGGAAGAGACCCAGTACTTC
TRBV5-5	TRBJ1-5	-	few	CASSLSGSSNQPQHF	TGTGCCAGCAGCTTGTCAGGGAGTAGCAATCAGCCCCAGCATTTT
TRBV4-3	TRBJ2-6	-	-	CASSQESARGANVLTF	TGCGCCAGCAGCCAAGAAAGCGCGAGAGGGGCCAACGTCCTGACTTTC
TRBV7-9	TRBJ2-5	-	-	CASSLGFTKETQYF	TGTGCCAGCAGCTTGGGATTCACCAAAGAGACCCAGTACTTC
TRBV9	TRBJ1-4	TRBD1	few	CASSTYTGGENEKLFF	TGTGCCAGCAGCACCTATACAGGGGGCGAGAATGAAAAACTGTTTTTT
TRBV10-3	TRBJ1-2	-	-	CAISVGGAQSYGYTF	TGTGCCATCAGTGTTGGAGGGGCGCAGAGCTATGGCTACACCTTC
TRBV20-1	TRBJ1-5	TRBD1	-	CSASGTGNQPQHF	TGCAGTGCTTCCGGGACAGGGAATCAGCCCCAGCATTTT
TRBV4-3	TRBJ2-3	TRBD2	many	CASSQKGSAGRAGDTQYF	TGCGCCAGCAGCCAAAAAGGAAGTGCCGGGAGGGCCGGAGATACGCAGTATTTT
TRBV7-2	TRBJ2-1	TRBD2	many	CASSLAVTSGNNEQFF	TGTGCCAGCAGCTTAGCGGTCACTAGCGGAAACAATGAGCAGTTCTTC
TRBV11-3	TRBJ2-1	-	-	CASSLEDYNEQFF	TGTGCCAGCAGCTTAGAGGACTACAATGAGCAGTTCTTC
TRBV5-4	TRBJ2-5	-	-	CASSLNSGGNGKTQYF	TGTGCCAGCAGCCTTAATAGTGGGGGGAACGGAAAGACCCAGTACTTC
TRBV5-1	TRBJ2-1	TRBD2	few	CASSLYVGTSGSKSYNEQFF	TGCGCCAGCAGCTTGTACGTTGGGACTAGCGGGAGTAAGTCCTACAATGAGCAGTTCTTC
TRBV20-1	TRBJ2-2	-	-	CSARDVGTQNTGELFF	TGCAGTGCTAGAGATGTTGGGACACAGAACACCGGGGAGCTGTTTTTT
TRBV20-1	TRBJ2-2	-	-	CSARATGNGELFF	TGCAGTGCTAGGGCGACTGGCAACGGGGAGCTGTTTTTT